One and the same sample provided the 32 T cell receptor beta chains below, sequenced in a study of monozygotic twins with cystic fibrosis. Libraries were prepared by immunoSEQ multiplex PCR; TCRdb keeps only in-frame clonotypes and omits some of them. The repertoire holds about 12,000 clones, roughly 85% seen once, with more than 0.5% in the top ten. Specimen: blood. The receptor source for this set is a man aged 18 to 30 with cystic fibrosis.

The chain combines TRBV5-5 with TRBJ2-7; weak D call: TRBD2 (7 bases). The CDR3 is made up of 17 amino acids. Germline assignment: CDR1 SGHKS and CDR2 YYEKEE (reference sequence). V was cut by 4 bases and J by 3 bases, with 23 bases left in between. CDR3 loop: CASSPAHTRGADYEQYF. The DNA of the CDR3 is TGTGCCAGCAGCCCTGCCCACACACGGGGGGCCGACTACGAGCAGTACTTC.

J is TRBJ1-4 and V is TRBV2; D is unclear. Per germline, CDR1 SNHLY and CDR2 FYNNEI. The V gene lost 6 bases and the J gene lost 10 bases, with 21 bases spanning the gap. The CDR3 is made up of 15 amino acids. This chain's CDR3 is CASSGKSPGPIKLFF. Written as DNA, the CDR3 is TGTGCCAGCAGCGGGAAGAGCCCTGGCCCTATAAAACTGTTTTTT.

The V gene is TRBV10-2, the J gene TRBJ2-2; D unclear. CDR3 size: 14 residues. V shed 6 bases and J shed 4 bases, with 12 bases lying between them. Germline CDR1 reads WSHSY; CDR2 reads SAAADI. The CDR3 loop is CASREGPSTGELFF. The DNA of the CDR3 is TGCGCCAGCAGGGAAGGACCGTCCACCGGGGAGCTGTTTTTT.

This clone was counted only a few times. The V call is TRBV30, the J call TRBJ2-2; D not resolved. Germline-derived CDR1 and CDR2 are GTSNPN and SVGIG (reference sequence). With 4 bases removed from V and 5 bases from J, the gap between germline ends came to 11 bases. There are 13 residues in the CDR3. The CDR3 loop reads CAWNPLLTGELFF. In DNA form, the CDR3 reads TGTGCCTGGAACCCCCTCCTTACCGGGGAGCTGTTTTTT.

V gene TRBV19 combines with J gene TRBJ1-1, with 8 nucleotides matching TRBD1. Trimming cost V 5 bases and J 6 bases; bases outside gene matches: 14. CDR3 length: 16 amino acids. CDR1 and CDR2 (germline): LNHDA, SQIVND (reference sequence). CDR3 sequence: CASSFTSGGAGSEAFF. CDR3 DNA sequence: TGTGCCAGTAGTTTCACCTCAGGGGGCGCAGGATCTGAAGCTTTCTTT.

The rearrangement uses TRBV10-3 and TRBJ2-3, with 9 bases fitting TRBD2. Per germline, CDR1 ENHRY and CDR2 SYGVKD. Trimming took 6 bases from V and 4 from J; bases not matched to a gene: 11. The CDR3 loop spans 16 amino acids. CDR3 coding DNA: TGTGCCATCAGCCGAGGGCGGGAGGGCCTCGCAGATACGCAGTATTTT. As protein: CAISRGREGLADTQYF.

This chain links TRBV28 with TRBJ1-2, with a tentative D call TRBD1 (6 bases). V was cut by 1 base and J by 2 bases, with 11 bases left in between. The CDR3 contains 15 residues. Germline values: CDR1 MDHEN, CDR2 SYDVKM. Written as DNA, the CDR3 is TGTGCCAGCAGTTTATTTGGCGGACAGAACTATGGCTACACCTTC. It translates to CASSLFGGQNYGYTF.

The rearrangement joins TRBV27 to TRBJ2-3, with 8 bases identical to TRBD2. The junction had 5 bases not matched to a gene; V was cut back by 4 bases and J by 5 bases. The germline CDR1 and CDR2 sequences are MNHEY and SMNVEV (reference sequence). The CDR3 has 14 residues. The chain's CDR3 is CASSSNGRGDTQYF. In nucleotides, the CDR3 is TGTGCCAGCAGTTCGAACGGGAGGGGAGATACGCAGTATTTT.

This clone was recorded once. This chain uses TRBV6-5 with TRBJ1-5; no definite D call. The V gene's germline CDR1 is MNHEY and CDR2 SVGAGI. The CDR3 has 15 residues. Deletions cut 2 bases from V and 4 bases from J, with 12 bases between. CDR3 in amino acids: CASSYGPGVNQPQHF. Written as DNA, the CDR3 is TGTGCCAGCAGTTACGGGCCAGGCGTTAATCAGCCCCAGCATTTT.

The chain has TRBV6-6 and TRBJ1-2, with D tentatively TRBD1 (5 bases). Trimming took 2 bases from V and 7 from J, leaving 17 bases between them. The germline V gene encodes CDR1 MNHNY and CDR2 SVGAGI (reference sequence). The CDR3 loop spans 15 amino acids. The CDR3 bases are TGTGCCAGCAGTTACGCGAGACCGGGGGATTCTGGCTACACCTTC. Its protein is CASSYARPGDSGYTF.

The V and J genes are TRBV7-8 and TRBJ2-2; 8 nucleotides line up with TRBD2. Looked up from germline, CDR1 is SGHVS and CDR2 is FQNEAQ. After removal of 0 bases from V and 2 bases from J, the junction contained 2 bases not matched to a gene. The CDR3 sequence is 16 residues long. As DNA, the CDR3 is TGTGCCAGCAGCTTAGCCAGCGGGAGTAACACCGGGGAGCTGTTTTTT. The encoded protein is CASSLASGSNTGELFF.

The CDR3 nucleotides read TGTGCCAGCAGTTTATTCGGACTGGCGAACGAGCAGTACTTC. It specifies CASSLFGLANEQYF. This chain links TRBV27 with TRBJ2-7, with D perhaps matching TRBD2 (5 bases). Trimming stripped 1 base from V and 5 bases from J, with 12 bases between. This CDR3 spans 14 amino acids. The germline gives CDR1 MNHEY, CDR2 SMNVEV (reference sequence).

As DNA, the CDR3 is TGTGCCAGCAGTTTAAGGGGAGATAGCAATCAGCCCCAGCATTTT. This encodes CASSLRGDSNQPQHF. The rearrangement joins TRBV27 to TRBJ1-5, with a possible D match to TRBD1 (5 bases). The CDR3 is 15 residues long. The V end was cut by 2 bases, the J end by 0 bases, with 8 bases between. Germline values: CDR1 MNHEY, CDR2 SMNVEV (reference sequence).

The V gene is TRBV7-8, the J gene TRBJ2-1; either TRBD1 or TRBD2 may supply D (7 bases each). The CDR3 is 13 residues long. Germline CDR1 SGHVS, CDR2 FQNEAQ. The germline V and J ends were trimmed by 7 bases and 7 bases, with 14 bases remaining between them. As DNA, the CDR3 is TGTGCCAGCACCTCAGGGGGGGTGAATGAGCAGTTCTTC. This translates into CASTSGGVNEQFF.

This rearrangement joins TRBV19 to TRBJ2-3, with 10 bases matching TRBD2. There are 16 residues in the CDR3. From germline, CDR1 is LNHDA and CDR2 SQIVND (reference sequence). V was pared by 4 bases and J by 2 bases, with 6 bases of the junction left unmatched. The CDR3 region is CASSTPSGRVTDTQYF. The CDR3 nucleotides are TGTGCCAGTAGTACCCCGAGCGGGAGGGTCACAGATACGCAGTATTTT.

This clone was detected only once. The chain links TRBV9 to TRBJ1-2; D gene uncertain. Looked up from germline, CDR1 is SGDLS and CDR2 is YYNGEE. Trimming cost V 0 bases and J 4 bases, with 7 bases left between them. CDR3 size: 13 residues. The CDR3 coding sequence is TGTGCCAGCAGCGTAGAAGGAATCTATGGCTACACCTTC. Amino acid sequence: CASSVEGIYGYTF.

This clone was counted once. The chain employs TRBV28 and TRBJ2-7, with 7 bases identical to TRBD1. The CDR3 loop spans 16 amino acids. J was trimmed by 1 base and V by 3 bases; bases with no gene match: 9. Germline V gene sequence: CDR1 MDHEN, CDR2 SYDVKM. CDR3 bases: TGTGCCAGCAGTTTCCCGGGACAGAGGAATTCCTACGAGCAGTACTTC. It specifies CASSFPGQRNSYEQYF.

The chain employs TRBV7-3 and TRBJ2-3, with TRBD2 matching over 9 bases. This CDR3 region has 14 residues. Germline V gene lookup returns CDR1 SGHTA and CDR2 FQGTGA. J gave up 8 bases and V 2 bases, and 5 bases lay outside the gene matches. CDR3 loop: CASSLGGGAGTQYF. The CDR3 bases are TGTGCCAGCAGCTTAGGCGGGGGGGCCGGTACGCAGTATTTT.

The V and J genes are TRBV7-2 and TRBJ1-4; D unclear. The CDR3 covers 13 residues. Trimming cost V 2 bases and J 2 bases, with 3 bases left between them. Germline-derived CDR1 and CDR2 are SGHTA and FQGNSA. In DNA, the CDR3 is TGTGCCAGCAGCTTACCGACTAATGAAAAACTGTTTTTT. Protein: CASSLPTNEKLFF. The entire variable domain, with the rest obtained from reference TRBV7-2 and TRBJ1-4, is as follows: GAGVSQSPSNKVTEKGKDVELRCDPISGHTALYWYRQSLGQGLEFLIYFQGNSAPDKSGLPSDRFSAERTGGSVSTLTIQRTQQEDSAVYLCASSLPTNEKLFFGSGTQLSVL.

The chain is built from TRBV6-5 and TRBJ2-3; the D gene is possibly TRBD1 (6 bases). The CDR3 covers 16 residues. V was pared by 4 bases and J by 2 bases, with 16 bases between. Germline assignment: CDR1 MNHEY and CDR2 SVGAGI. CDR3: CASSWDIQSATDTQYF. CDR3 in DNA: TGTGCCAGCAGTTGGGACATTCAGTCCGCCACAGATACGCAGTATTTT.

The chain is built from TRBV29-1 and TRBJ1-1, with D perhaps matching TRBD1 (5 bases). The V and J ends lost 4 bases and 0 bases respectively, with 9 bases between them. The CDR3 spans 13 residues. CDR1 SQVTM and CDR2 ANQGSEA come from the germline V gene. The CDR3 coding sequence is TGCAGCGTTGGAGGGACTCTGAACACTGAAGCTTTCTTT. Translating gives CSVGGTLNTEAFF.

This chain connects TRBV9 to TRBJ1-1; no firm D call. CDR1 and CDR2 from the germline V gene are SGDLS and YYNGEE. V dropped 3 bases and J dropped 2 bases, with 8 bases sitting between them. The CDR3 runs to 13 residues. CDR3 in DNA: TGTGCCAGCAGCGGCAGAGGTAACACTGAAGCTTTCTTT. Its protein is CASSGRGNTEAFF.

This clone was seen a few times. This chain uses TRBV9 with TRBJ1-2; perhaps TRBD1 as D (6 bases). Trimming removed 4 bases from V and 7 bases from J, with 17 bases in between. Germline V CDR1 and CDR2: SGDLS, YYNGEE. The CDR3 length is 14 residues. CDR3 sequence reads: CASSPRAGEGGYTF. Here the CDR3 DNA reads TGTGCCAGCAGCCCCCGGGCAGGGGAGGGTGGCTACACCTTC.

This chain links TRBV7-8 with TRBJ2-4; D might be TRBD2 (6 bases). Trimming cost V 1 base and J 6 bases, with 10 bases left between them. The CDR3 is made up of 14 amino acids. Germline V gene lookup returns CDR1 SGHVS and CDR2 FQNEAQ. CDR3 residues: CASSLGGAGNIQYF. The CDR3 coding sequence is TGTGCCAGCAGCTTAGGCGGGGCGGGAAACATTCAGTACTTC.

This clone was seen a few times. This chain links TRBV12-5 with TRBJ1-1; 8 bases are a match to TRBD1. Per the germline V gene, CDR1 is LGHNT and CDR2 is FRNRAP. This CDR3 has 14 amino acids. The trim removed 1 base at V and 4 bases at J, leaving 2 bases unmatched. The CDR3 DNA reads TGTGCTAGTGGTTTGGGAACAGGGGGCACTGAAGCTTTCTTT. Translated: CASGLGTGGTEAFF.

The J gene is TRBJ2-1, the V gene TRBV7-2, with 7 bases identical to TRBD2. The CDR3 loop spans 15 amino acids. The V gene's germline CDR1 is SGHTA and CDR2 FQGNSA. The ends lost 2 bases at V and 5 bases at J; junction bases unmatched: 6. This CDR3 reads CASSLWVRGDNEQFF. CDR3 nucleotides: TGTGCCAGCAGCTTATGGGTCCGGGGGGACAATGAGCAGTTCTTC.

The chain carries TRBV5-1 and TRBJ2-7; 9 bases map to TRBD1. The CDR3 has 14 amino acids. Unmatched junction bases numbered 7, after V lost 5 bases and J lost 4 bases. Germline loops: CDR1 SGHRS, CDR2 YFSETQ. The CDR3 nucleotides read TGCGCCAGCAGGACCCCGGGACAGGGTTACGAGCAGTACTTC. Protein sequence: CASRTPGQGYEQYF.

The chain employs TRBV28 and TRBJ1-2; 9 bases map to TRBD1. CDR3 length equals 14 residues. Germline V CDR1 and CDR2: MDHEN, SYDVKM. V trimming: 6 bases; J trimming: 0 bases; junction bases outside the gene matches: 2. This chain's CDR3 is CASRGQGANYGYTF. The CDR3 nucleotides are TGTGCCAGCAGGGGACAGGGAGCTAACTATGGCTACACCTTC.

The gene calls are TRBV15 and TRBJ2-7, with TRBD1 identical over 9 bases. Germline V gene sequence: CDR1 LNHNV, CDR2 YYDKDF (reference sequence). V lost 4 bases to trimming and J lost 6 bases; unmatched junction nucleotides: 7. The CDR3 spans 14 residues. The CDR3 spells CATSKRTGEGEQYF. CDR3 nucleotide sequence: TGTGCCACCAGCAAAAGGACAGGGGAGGGCGAGCAGTACTTC.

This chain links TRBV19 with TRBJ2-3; TRBD2 matches at 7 bases. The CDR3 contains 15 residues. With V trimmed by 6 bases and J by 2 bases, 8 bases remained unmatched. Germline V gene sequence: CDR1 LNHDA, CDR2 SQIVND (reference sequence). The CDR3 reads CASREIAGFTDTQYF. The CDR3, as DNA: TGTGCCAGTAGAGAAATAGCGGGTTTCACAGATACGCAGTATTTT. The entire variable domain, with the rest obtained from reference TRBV19 and TRBJ2-3, is as follows: DGGITQSPKYLFRKEGQNVTLSCEQNLNHDAMYWYRQDPGQGLRLIYYSQIVNDFQKGDIAEGYSVSREKKESFPLTVTSAQKNPTAFYLCASREIAGFTDTQYFGPGTRLTVL.

The chain employs TRBV15 and TRBJ1-3, with a tentative D call TRBD1 (5 bases). From germline, CDR1 is LNHNV and CDR2 YYDKDF (reference sequence). The CDR3 consists of 20 residues. Between the trimmed V and J ends, which lost 1 base and 1 base, there was a span of 23 bases. The CDR3 bases are TGTGCCACCAGCAGAGGGGCAGGGCGACAAAATCATGCTTCTGGAAACACCATATATTTT. It specifies CATSRGAGRQNHASGNTIYF.

V and J are TRBV6-5 and TRBJ1-1; the D is unclear. Per germline, CDR1 MNHEY and CDR2 SVGAGI. Trimming took off 6 bases at V and 2 bases at J, with 13 bases between the two ends. This CDR3 is built from 14 residues. The CDR3 is CASSQERGNTEAFF. CDR3 sequence (DNA): TGTGCCAGCAGCCAAGAACGGGGTAACACTGAAGCTTTCTTT.